The sequence of this TCR beta chain was determined in a study of regulatory T cells in long-lasting Graves disease (dated by TCRdb to the early 2020s). Concerning the study at large: In the newly diagnosed Graves' disease group, patients had been taking antithyroid drugs for less than 3 months. Patients with persistent Graves' disease were compared with patients with newly diagnosed Graves' disease using TCR sequencing and RNA sequencing of peripheral blood. The study took place in China and was registered as a clinical trial. A total of roughly 33 samples underwent TCR sequencing: approximately 13 from persistent and approximately 20 from newly diagnosed Graves' disease patients. The paper as a whole reports these results and caveats: The authors acknowledged the small sample size as a limitation that may reduce accuracy. Sequencing and analysis were limited to the TCR beta chain. Compared with newly diagnosed patients, patients with persistent Graves' disease had lower TCR Shannon entropy and fewer highly expanded clones, which suggests clonal expansion. More public clonotypes were shared among persistent patients (approximately 3,000) than among newly diagnosed patients (approximately 1,000). Only peripheral blood was studied, because thyroid tissue, the primary lesion, was inaccessible. TRBV28, TRBJ1-2 and TRBJ2-5 were preferentially used in persistent disease, while TRBV20-1 and TRBJ2-1 were favored in newly diagnosed disease.

Inclusive of the bounding cysteine and phenylalanine, the CDR3 is 14 residues long. Solely the CDR3 DNA is kept, with 42 bases framed from the first base. V is pared back by 2 bases and J by 2 bases, with 10 bases lying between the germline termini. Reading the germline V gene gives CDR1 SGHTA and CDR2 FQGNSA. According to the study, the label for this sample's time point signals: newly diagnosed GD, antithyroid drugs for less than 3 months. For both TCR sequencing and RNA sequencing, RNA was extracted from PBMCs in TRIzol. Graves' disease was diagnosed according to American Thyroid Association guidelines. Patients were recruited from an endocrinology department in Xi'an, China. Each patient gave about 8.1 milliliters of peripheral blood, collected in an EDTA anticoagulant tube. PBMCs were isolated by Ficoll Paque Plus density gradient separation without further T cell sorting. An Agilent 2100 Bioanalyzer and agarose gel were used to assess RNA quality, and a NanoDrop 2000 was used to measure RNA concentration.

With regard to this clonotype: Its antigen is still unknown. This sequence may be a read error, since a much larger clone differs from it by one base.

Receptors were amplified or captured by multiplex PCR. TCRdb records Illumina HiSeq 4000 as the sequencer. iRepertoire HTBI primers and Arm-PCR amplification of CDR3 regions were used to construct TCR beta libraries. Before sequencing, the PCR products went through gel purification. For the original study's pipeline: Across samples, about 63 TRBV and 14 TRBJ segments were identified and used for gene usage analysis of CDR3 amino acid clonotypes. COPE and FqMerger were used to merge the filtered high-quality paired reads into contigs. Contigs were aligned with BLAST to IMGT TRBV, TRBD and TRBJ reference genes, and CDR3 was defined per IMGT. Any clonotype with a frequency above 0.1% was counted as a highly expanded clone. Repertoire diversity was measured by Shannon entropy, and V-J evenness by the Gini coefficient. Public clonotypes were defined as clonotypes shared by more than one individual. TCRdb applied fastp at Q25 and MiXCR to the public reads, then kept only in-frame beta chains. Each entry is one CDR3 protein sequence, shown with its most common DNA and genes. TCRdb's processing, not the authors', yielded these V and J calls. Across this sample there are under 700,000 distinct CDR3 sequences, with more than 15% seen only once. Approximately 25% of the sample comes from the top ten.

The same specimen was also included in a second study, on T cells in Graves' hyperthyroidism and ophthalmopathy. The second source states: A patient counted as having stable Graves' hyperthyroidism if no progression to ophthalmopathy occurred over 18 months of follow-up. Hyperthyroidism patients were newly diagnosed, had a disease duration of under 2 months, and were aged 18 to 65 years. Patients with uncontrolled infections, other autoimmune diseases, pregnancy or lactation were excluded. Diagnoses relied on clinical symptoms, serum thyroxine and TRAb, thyroid ultrasound and orbital computed tomography. For the first round of RT-PCR on the TCR CDR3, the HTBI primer set was used together with the Qiagen OneStep RT-PCR kit. Most expanded thyroid clonotypes (frequency above 0.001) were also found in blood, which suggests that blood repertoires may mirror thyroid immune responses. Ophthalmopathy was separated from stable hyperthyroidism by a 13 V-J signature model, with approximately 85% sensitivity and approximately 84% specificity obtained in cross-validation and 80%/75% obtained in testing. In validation, the model predicted progression to ophthalmopathy with roughly 70% sensitivity and 72.22% specificity, a median of roughly seven months before onset. To identify distinguishing TCR V-J signatures, a discovery cohort of 95 to 100 patients was used, comprising under 45 with Graves' ophthalmopathy and 57 with stable Graves' hyperthyroidism. Prospective prediction of ophthalmopathy was tested in an independent validation cohort of 18 to 20 hyperthyroidism patients and 17 patients who later progressed to ophthalmopathy. The 75 to 100 discovery patients were randomly divided into training and test sets at a 7:3 ratio. In over five Graves' hyperthyroidism patients, the study also compared T-cell repertoires from thyroid tissue with T-cell repertoires from blood. Once sampling was done, hyperthyroidism patients were given methimazole at a starting dose of 30 mg daily, whereas ophthalmopathy patients were given high-dose intravenous methylprednisolone. Libraries were constructed in a second round of multiplex PCR, after which size selection and purification were performed. Paired-end sequencing of the libraries was performed with 100 bp reads on an Illumina HiSeq2000. Raw data were processed with SOAPnuke, discarding reads with adapters, uncalled bases, mean Phred below 15, or no exact constant-primer or identifier match. High-quality paired reads were merged using COPE v1.2.5, and each unique nucleotide sequence was defined as a clonotype. MiTCR v1.1 was used to align clonotypes to the IMGT TRBV, TRBD and TRBJ reference segments. Analysis was restricted to V-J combinations with a frequency above 0.0001, which covered just over 98% of repertoires. A TCS score was defined as the ratio of F50 (clonal expansion) to E x V (chaos), with BLOSUM62-based TCRdist applied between CDR3 peptides within each V-J. Welch's t-statistics and random forest reduced around 520 V-J features to about 12, which were used in a naive Bayes classifier (R e1071). No statistical method was used to set the sample size in advance, and investigators knew the group allocation. TCR Vbeta CDR3 sequencing of 140 or so peripheral blood samples (around 45 ophthalmopathy, about 75 hyperthyroidism and roughly 17 progressor patients) is reported in the paper.

The receptor comes from a woman aged 35-65 years with Graves disease. Donor details come from another sample of the same person, matched by shared clones. The chain joins TRBV7-2 to TRBJ2-7, with the D gene uncertain. This material consisted of peripheral blood mononuclear cells (PBMCs), taken at new diagnosis, from a patient treated with antithyroid drugs. At the DNA level, the sequence is TGTGCCAGCAGCTTAATCGGCCTACCCTACGAGCAGTACTTC. This gives the protein CASSLIGLPYEQYF.